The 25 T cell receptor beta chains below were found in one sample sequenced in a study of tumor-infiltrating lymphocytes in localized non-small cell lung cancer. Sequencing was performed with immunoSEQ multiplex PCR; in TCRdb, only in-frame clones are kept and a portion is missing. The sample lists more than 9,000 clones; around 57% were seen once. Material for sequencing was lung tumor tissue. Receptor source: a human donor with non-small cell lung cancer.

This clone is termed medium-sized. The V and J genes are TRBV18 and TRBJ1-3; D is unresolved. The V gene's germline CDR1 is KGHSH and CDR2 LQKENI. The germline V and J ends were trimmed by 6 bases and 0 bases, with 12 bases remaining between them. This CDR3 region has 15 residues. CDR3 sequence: CASSPMASSGNTIYF. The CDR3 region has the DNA TGTGCCAGCTCCCCTATGGCCAGCTCTGGAAACACCATATATTTT.

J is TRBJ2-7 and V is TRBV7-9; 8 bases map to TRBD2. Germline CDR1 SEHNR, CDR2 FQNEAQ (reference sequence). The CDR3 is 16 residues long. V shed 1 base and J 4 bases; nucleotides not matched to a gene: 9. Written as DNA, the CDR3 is TGTGCCAGCAGCTTAGAATACAGCGGGAGCCCATACGAGCAGTACTTC. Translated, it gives CASSLEYSGSPYEQYF.

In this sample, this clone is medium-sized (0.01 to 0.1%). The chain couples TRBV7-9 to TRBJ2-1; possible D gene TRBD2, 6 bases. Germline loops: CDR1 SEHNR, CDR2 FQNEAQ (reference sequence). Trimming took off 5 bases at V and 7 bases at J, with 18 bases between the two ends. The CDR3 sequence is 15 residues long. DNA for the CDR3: TGTGCCAGCAGCCTCCTCGGGGGTAAGGGGAATGAGCAGTTCTTC. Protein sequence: CASSLLGGKGNEQFF.

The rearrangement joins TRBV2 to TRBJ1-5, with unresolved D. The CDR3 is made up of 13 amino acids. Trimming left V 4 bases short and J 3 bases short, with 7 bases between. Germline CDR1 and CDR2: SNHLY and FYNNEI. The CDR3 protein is CASSVFHNQPQHF. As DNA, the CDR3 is TGTGCCAGCAGTGTTTTTCACAATCAGCCCCAGCATTTT.

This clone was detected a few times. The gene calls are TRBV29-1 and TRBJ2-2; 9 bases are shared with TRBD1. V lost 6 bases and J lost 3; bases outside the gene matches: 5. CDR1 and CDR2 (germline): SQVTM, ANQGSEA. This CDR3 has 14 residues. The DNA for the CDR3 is TGCAGCGTGAGTCGGGACAGGGACACCGGGGAGCTGTTTTTT. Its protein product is CSVSRDRDTGELFF.

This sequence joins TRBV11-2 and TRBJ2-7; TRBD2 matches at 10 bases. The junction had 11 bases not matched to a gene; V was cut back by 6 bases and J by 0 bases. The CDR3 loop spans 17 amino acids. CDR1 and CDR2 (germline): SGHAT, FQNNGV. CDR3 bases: TGTGCCAGCAGTCTAACGTGGTCTAGCGGGAGCTCCTACGAGCAGTACTTC. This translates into CASSLTWSSGSSYEQYF. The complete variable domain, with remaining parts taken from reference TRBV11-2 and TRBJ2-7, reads EAGVAQSPRYKIIEKRQSVAFWCNPISGHATLYWYQQILGQGPKLLIQFQNNGVVDDSQLPKDRFSAERLKGVDSTLKIQPAKLEDSAVYLCASSLTWSSGSSYEQYFGPGTRLTVT.

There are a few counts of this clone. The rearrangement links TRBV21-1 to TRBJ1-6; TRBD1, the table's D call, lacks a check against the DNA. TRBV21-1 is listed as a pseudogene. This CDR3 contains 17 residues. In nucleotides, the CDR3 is TGTGCCAGCAGCAAAGAGCGGGACAGGCGGTGTAATTCACCCCTCCACTTT. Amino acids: CASSKERDRRCNSPLHF.

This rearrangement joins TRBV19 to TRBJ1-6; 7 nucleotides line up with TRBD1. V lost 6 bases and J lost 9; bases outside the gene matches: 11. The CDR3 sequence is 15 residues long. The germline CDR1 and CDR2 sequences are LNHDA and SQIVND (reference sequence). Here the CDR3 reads CASRQQHGTASPLHF. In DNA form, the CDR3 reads TGTGCCAGTAGACAACAACACGGGACAGCTTCACCCCTCCACTTT.

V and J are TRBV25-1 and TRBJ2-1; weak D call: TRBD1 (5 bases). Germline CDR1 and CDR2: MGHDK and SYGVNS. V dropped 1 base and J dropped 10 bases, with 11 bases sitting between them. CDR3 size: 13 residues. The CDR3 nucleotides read TGTGCCAGCAGTGAATTTGGATCAGGGGAGCAGTTCTTC. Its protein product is CASSEFGSGEQFF. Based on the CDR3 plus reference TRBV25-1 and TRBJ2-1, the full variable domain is EADIYQTPRYLVIGTGKKITLECSQTMGHDKMYWYQQDPGMELHLIHYSYGVNSTEKGDLSSESTVSRIRTEHFPLTLESARPSHTSQYLCASSEFGSGEQFFGPGTRLTVL.

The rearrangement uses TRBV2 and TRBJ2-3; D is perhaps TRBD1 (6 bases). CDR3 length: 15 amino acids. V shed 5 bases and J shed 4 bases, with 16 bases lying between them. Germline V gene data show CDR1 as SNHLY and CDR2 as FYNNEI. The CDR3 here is CASSRQEASPDTQYF. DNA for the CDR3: TGTGCCAGCAGTCGACAGGAAGCGAGCCCAGATACGCAGTATTTT.

CDR3 sequence (DNA): TGTGCCAGCAGTTACGGGCAGCAAGAGACCCAGTACTTC. Translated, it gives CASSYGQQETQYF. The genes are TRBV6-5 and TRBJ2-5; D not certain. The CDR3 sequence is 13 residues long. CDR1 and CDR2 (germline): MNHEY, SVGAGI. Trimming took off 2 bases at V and 2 bases at J, with 6 bases between the two ends.

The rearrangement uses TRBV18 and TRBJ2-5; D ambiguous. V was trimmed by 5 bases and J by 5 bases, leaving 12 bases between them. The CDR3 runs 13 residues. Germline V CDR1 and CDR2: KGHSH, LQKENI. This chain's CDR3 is CASSALVAETQYF. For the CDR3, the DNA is TGTGCCAGCTCAGCCCTAGTTGCGGAGACCCAGTACTTC.

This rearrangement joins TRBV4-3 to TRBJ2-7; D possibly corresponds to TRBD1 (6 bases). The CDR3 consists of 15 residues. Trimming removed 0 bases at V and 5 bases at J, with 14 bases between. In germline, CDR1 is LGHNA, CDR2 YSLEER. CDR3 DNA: TGCGCCAGCAGCCAAGAAAACCAGGGGCTGCACGAGCAGTACTTC. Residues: CASSQENQGLHEQYF.

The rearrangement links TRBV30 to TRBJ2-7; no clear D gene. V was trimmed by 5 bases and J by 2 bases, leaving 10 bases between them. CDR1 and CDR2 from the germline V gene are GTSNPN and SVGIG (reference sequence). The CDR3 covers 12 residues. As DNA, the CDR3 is TGTGCCTGGGCCCACAGAGCCTACGAGCAGTACTTC. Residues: CAWAHRAYEQYF.

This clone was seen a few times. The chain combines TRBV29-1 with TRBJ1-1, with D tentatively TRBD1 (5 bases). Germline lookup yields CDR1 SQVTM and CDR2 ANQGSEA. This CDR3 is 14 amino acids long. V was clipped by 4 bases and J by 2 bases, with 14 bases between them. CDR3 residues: CSVVGAAANTEAFF. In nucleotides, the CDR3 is TGCAGCGTTGTAGGGGCAGCGGCAAACACTGAAGCTTTCTTT.

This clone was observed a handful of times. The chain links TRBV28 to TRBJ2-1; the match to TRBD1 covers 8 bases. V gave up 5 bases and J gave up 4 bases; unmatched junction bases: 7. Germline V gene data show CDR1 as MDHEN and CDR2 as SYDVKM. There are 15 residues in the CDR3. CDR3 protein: CASSTGQGGYNEQFF. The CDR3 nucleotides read TGTGCCAGCAGTACCGGACAGGGTGGGTACAATGAGCAGTTCTTC.

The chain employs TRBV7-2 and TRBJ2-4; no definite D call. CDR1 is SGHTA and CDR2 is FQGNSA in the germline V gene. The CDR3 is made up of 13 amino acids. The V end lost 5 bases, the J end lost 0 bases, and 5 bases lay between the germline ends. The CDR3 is CASSLLAKNIQYF. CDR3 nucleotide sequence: TGTGCCAGCAGCCTCCTAGCCAAAAACATTCAGTACTTC.

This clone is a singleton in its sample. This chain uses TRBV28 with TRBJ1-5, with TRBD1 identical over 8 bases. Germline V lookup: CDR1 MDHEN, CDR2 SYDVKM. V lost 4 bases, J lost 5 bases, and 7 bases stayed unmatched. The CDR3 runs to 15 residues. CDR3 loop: CASSSEGTGYQPQHF. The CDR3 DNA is TGTGCCAGCAGTTCAGAAGGGACAGGTTATCAGCCCCAGCATTTT.

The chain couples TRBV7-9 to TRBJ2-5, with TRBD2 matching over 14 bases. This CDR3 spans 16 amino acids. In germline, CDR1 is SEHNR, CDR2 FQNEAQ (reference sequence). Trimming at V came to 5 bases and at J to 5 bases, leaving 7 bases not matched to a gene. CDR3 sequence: CASSAGLAGGSETQYF. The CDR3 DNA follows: TGTGCCAGCAGCGCCGGACTAGCGGGGGGTAGCGAGACCCAGTACTTC.

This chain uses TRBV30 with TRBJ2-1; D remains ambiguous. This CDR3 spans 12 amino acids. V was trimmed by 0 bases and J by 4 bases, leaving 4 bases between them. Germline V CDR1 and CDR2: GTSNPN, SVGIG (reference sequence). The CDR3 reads CAWSVQYNEQFF. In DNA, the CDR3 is TGTGCCTGGAGTGTACAATACAATGAGCAGTTCTTC. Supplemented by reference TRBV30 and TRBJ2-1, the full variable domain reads SQTIHQWPATLVQPVGSPLSLECTVEGTSNPNLYWYRQAAGRGLQLLFYSVGIGQISSEVPQNLSASRPQDRQFILSSKKLLLSDSGFYLCAWSVQYNEQFFGPGTRLTVL.

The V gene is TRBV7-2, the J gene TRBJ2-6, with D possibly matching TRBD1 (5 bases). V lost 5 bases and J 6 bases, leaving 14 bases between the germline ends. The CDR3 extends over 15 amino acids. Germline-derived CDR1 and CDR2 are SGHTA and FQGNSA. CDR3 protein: CASSLDSSLANVLTF. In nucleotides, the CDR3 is TGTGCCAGCAGCCTCGACAGCTCTCTGGCCAACGTCCTGACTTTC.

CDR3 residues: CAWSKGANGKLFF. The CDR3, as DNA: TGTGCCTGGAGTAAAGGGGCTAATGGGAAACTGTTTTTT. The rearrangement links TRBV30 to TRBJ1-4; a possible D gene is TRBD1 (5 bases). The germline V gene encodes CDR1 GTSNPN and CDR2 SVGIG (reference sequence). V was pared by 2 bases and J by 11 bases, with 15 bases between. The CDR3 is 13 residues long.

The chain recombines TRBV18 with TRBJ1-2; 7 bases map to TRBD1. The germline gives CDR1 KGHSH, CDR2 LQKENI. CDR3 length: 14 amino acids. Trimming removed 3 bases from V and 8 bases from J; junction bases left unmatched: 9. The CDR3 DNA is TGTGCCAGCTCACCGGGACAGAGGTTACAAGGCTACACCTTC. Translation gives CASSPGQRLQGYTF.

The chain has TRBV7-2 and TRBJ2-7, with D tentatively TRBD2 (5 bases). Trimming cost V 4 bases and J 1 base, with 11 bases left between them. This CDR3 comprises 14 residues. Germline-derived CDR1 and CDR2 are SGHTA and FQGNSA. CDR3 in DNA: TGTGCCAGCAGCTCGCGGGTGGATTCCTACGAGCAGTACTTC. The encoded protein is CASSSRVDSYEQYF.

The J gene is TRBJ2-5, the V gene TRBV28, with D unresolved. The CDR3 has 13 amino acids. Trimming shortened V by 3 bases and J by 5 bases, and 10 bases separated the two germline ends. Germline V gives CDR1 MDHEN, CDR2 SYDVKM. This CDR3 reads CASSFTSTETQYF. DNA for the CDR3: TGTGCCAGCAGTTTCACCTCTACTGAGACCCAGTACTTC.